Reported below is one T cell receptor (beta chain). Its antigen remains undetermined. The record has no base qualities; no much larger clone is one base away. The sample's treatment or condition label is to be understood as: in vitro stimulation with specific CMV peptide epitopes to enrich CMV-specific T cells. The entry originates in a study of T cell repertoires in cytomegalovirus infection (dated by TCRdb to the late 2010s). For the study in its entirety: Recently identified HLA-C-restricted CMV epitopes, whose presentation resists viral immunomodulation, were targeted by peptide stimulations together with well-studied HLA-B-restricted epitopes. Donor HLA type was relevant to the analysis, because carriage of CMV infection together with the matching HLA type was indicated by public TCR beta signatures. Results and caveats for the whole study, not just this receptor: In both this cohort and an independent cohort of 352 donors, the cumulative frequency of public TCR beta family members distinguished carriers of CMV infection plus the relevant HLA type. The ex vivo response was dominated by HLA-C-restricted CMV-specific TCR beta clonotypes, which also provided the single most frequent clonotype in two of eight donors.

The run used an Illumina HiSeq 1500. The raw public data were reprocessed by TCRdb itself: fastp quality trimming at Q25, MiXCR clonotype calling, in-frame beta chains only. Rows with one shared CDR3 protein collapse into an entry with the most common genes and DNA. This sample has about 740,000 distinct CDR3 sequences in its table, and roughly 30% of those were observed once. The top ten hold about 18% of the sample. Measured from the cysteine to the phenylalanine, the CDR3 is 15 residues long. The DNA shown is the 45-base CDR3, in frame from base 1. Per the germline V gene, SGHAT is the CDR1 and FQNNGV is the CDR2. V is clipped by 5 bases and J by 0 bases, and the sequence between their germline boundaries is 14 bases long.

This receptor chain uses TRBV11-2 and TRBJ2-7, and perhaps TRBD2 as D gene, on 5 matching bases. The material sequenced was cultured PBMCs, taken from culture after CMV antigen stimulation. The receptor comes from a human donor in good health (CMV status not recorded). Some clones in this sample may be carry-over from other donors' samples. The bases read TGTGCCAGCAGCCCCGGACTGGTCCCCTCCTACGAGCAGTACTTC. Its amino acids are CASSPGLVPSYEQYF.